The next 30 T cell receptor beta chains were all read from a single sample in a study of T cells in Graves' hyperthyroidism and ophthalmopathy (dated 2019 in TCRdb). Library prep was done by multiplex PCR. TCRdb names Illumina HiSeq 2000 as the instrument used. The TCR beta CDR3 regions were amplified from the RNA transcripts. A first-round RT-PCR of the TCR CDR3 used the HTBI primer set with the Qiagen OneStep RT-PCR kit. TCRdb itself trimmed the public reads at Q25 with fastp, ran MiXCR and retained productive beta chains. Rows matching on CDR3 protein sequence are summarized as one entry with the most common DNA and genes. Counted in this sample were about half a million distinct CDR3 sequences; around 24% of them appeared once. Jointly, the top ten make up roughly 10% of the sample. The sequenced sample consisted of blood. The origin of the receptors is a woman aged 30 to 39 with Graves' ophthalmopathy.

In its sample, this clonotype was seen many times. The chain is built from TRBV19 and TRBJ2-7; no clear D. Germline loops: CDR1 LNHDA, CDR2 SQIVND (reference sequence). This CDR3 contains 13 residues. V gave up 3 bases and J gave up 5 bases, with 11 bases separating them. CDR3 nucleotide sequence: TGTGCCAGTAGTATGGTCCCTATCCACGAGCAGTACTTC. This gives the protein CASSMVPIHEQYF.

The sample holds many counts of this clonotype. The J gene is TRBJ2-7, the V gene TRBV12-3 or TRBV12-4; a possible D gene is TRBD2 (5 bases). The CDR3 has 14 residues. With 6 bases removed from V and 6 bases from J, the gap between germline ends came to 18 bases. Here the CDR3 DNA reads TGTGCCAGCAGCTCAGGACTCCTAGTTCCCGAGCAGTACTTC. Translated, it gives CASSSGLLVPEQYF.

This clonotype has ten or more counts. The chain has TRBV5-1 and TRBJ1-2; tentatively, D is TRBD1 (5 bases). Trimming removed 2 bases at V and 5 bases at J, with 16 bases between. The length of the CDR3 is 15 residues. In germline, CDR1 is SGHRS, CDR2 YFSETQ. The CDR3 region has the DNA TGCGCCAGCAGCTTCGGGACTTCGGACCCTTATGGCTACACCTTC. Translated, it gives CASSFGTSDPYGYTF. The variable domain in full, with the rest retrieved from reference TRBV5-1 and TRBJ1-2, is KAGVTQTPRYLIKTRGQQVTLSCSPISGHRSVSWYQQTPGQGLQFLFEYFSETQRNKGNFPGRFSGRQFSNSRSEMNVSTLELGDSALYLCASSFGTSDPYGYTFGSGTRLTVV.

The chain uses TRBV6-1 and TRBJ2-7; 9 bases agree with TRBD1. Unmatched junction bases numbered 6, after V lost 7 bases and J lost 2 bases. Germline V CDR1 and CDR2: MNHNS, SASEGT. This CDR3 is 14 amino acids long. The CDR3 region has the DNA TGTGCCAGCACTACAGGGGGCGATCCCTACGAGCAGTACTTC. The encoded protein is CASTTGGDPYEQYF.

This clonotype was seen at least ten times. V usage is TRBV5-1 and J usage is TRBJ2-2; TRBD1 matches at 9 bases. There are 16 residues in the CDR3. After removal of 2 bases from V and 6 bases from J, the junction contained 8 bases not matched to a gene. Looked up from germline, CDR1 is SGHRS and CDR2 is YFSETQ. CDR3 nucleotides: TGCGCCAGCAGCTTCGGTGGGACAGGGTTCTCCGGGGAGCTGTTTTTT. Its translation: CASSFGGTGFSGELFF.

This clonotype was seen at least ten times. The chain links TRBV6-1 to TRBJ2-5; 7 bases match TRBD2. The CDR3 loop spans 16 amino acids. From germline, CDR1 is MNHNS and CDR2 SASEGT. J was trimmed by 2 bases and V by 2 bases; bases with no gene match: 8. Written as DNA, the CDR3 is TGTGCCAGCAGTGAATCGTTGGCTAGCGGACAAGAGACCCAGTACTTC. This gives the protein CASSESLASGQETQYF.

In nucleotides, the CDR3 is TGTGCCAGCAAACAAGCGGGAGGGCAATCCTACGAGCAGTACTTC. Amino acids: CASKQAGGQSYEQYF. The chain links TRBV28 to TRBJ2-7, with 10 bases lining up with TRBD2. CDR1 is MDHEN, CDR2 SYDVKM, per germline. The length of the CDR3 is 15 residues. V lost 7 bases and J lost 1; bases outside the gene matches: 7. Combining the CDR3 with reference TRBV28 and TRBJ2-7 gives the whole variable domain DVKVTQSSRYLVKRTGEKVFLECVQDMDHENMFWYRQDPGLGLRLIYFSYDVKMKEKGDIPEGYSVSREKKERFSLILESASTNQTSMYLCASKQAGGQSYEQYFGPGTRLTVT.

This clonotype occurred a few times. The junction departs from germline at one end; a sequencing error may be responsible. The DNA of the CDR3 is TGTGCCAGCAGCCAGGATTCCTATGGCTACGCCTTC. It yields the protein CASSQDSYGYAF. The V and J genes are TRBV4-2 and TRBJ1-2; D not resolved. The germline V gene encodes CDR1 LGHNA and CDR2 YNFKEQ. The CDR3 covers 12 residues.

The chain has TRBV6-1 and TRBJ1-1; 7 bases align to TRBD1. Germline CDR1 and CDR2: MNHNS and SASEGT. The CDR3 has 14 amino acids. Trimming took 4 bases from V and 6 from J; bases not matched to a gene: 8. The CDR3: CASSVVTGPAEAFF. CDR3 coding DNA: TGTGCCAGCAGTGTCGTGACAGGGCCCGCTGAAGCTTTCTTT.

The chain is built from TRBV19 and TRBJ1-1; D unresolved. V lost 1 base and J 3 bases, leaving 9 bases between the germline ends. The CDR3 is 14 residues long. The germline V gene encodes CDR1 LNHDA and CDR2 SQIVND (reference sequence). CDR3 sequence (DNA): TGTGCCAGTAGTATAGGAGCGACGGACACTGAAGCTTTCTTT. It translates to CASSIGATDTEAFF.

The chain couples TRBV20-1 to TRBJ2-7; 14 bases align to TRBD2. The CDR3 is 15 residues long. Germline V gene sequence: CDR1 DFQATT, CDR2 SNEGSKA (reference sequence). Trimming at V came to 5 bases and at J to 1 base, leaving 4 bases not matched to a gene. As DNA, the CDR3 is TGCAGTGCTGACGGGACTAGCGGGAGTTCCTACGAGCAGTACTTC. Residues: CSADGTSGSSYEQYF.

This clonotype has a single count. The V call is TRBV6-1, the J call TRBJ2-7, with 10 bases fitting TRBD2. Germline values: CDR1 MNHNS, CDR2 SASEGT. The CDR3 is made up of 13 amino acids. The V and J ends lost 10 bases and 2 bases, in that order; junction bases with no gene match: 5. CDR3 protein: CATASGGPYEQYF. The CDR3 DNA sequence: TGTGCCACCGCTAGCGGGGGTCCCTACGAGCAGTACTTC.

The table lists this clonotype with a few counts. This rearrangement joins TRBV4-3 to TRBJ2-5; TRBD1 aligns across 11 bases. J lost 4 bases, V lost 1 base, and 2 bases had no gene match. In germline, CDR1 is LGHNA, CDR2 YSLEER. CDR3 length: 15 amino acids. CDR3 bases: TGCGCCAGCAGCCAAGGGACAGGGGGCGCAGAGACCCAGTACTTC. It is translated as CASSQGTGGAETQYF.

This clonotype was seen many times. V and J are TRBV9 and TRBJ2-3; no firm D call. Trimming pared 1 base from V and 5 bases from J, leaving 11 bases between. Germline CDR1 reads SGDLS; CDR2 reads YYNGEE. The CDR3 sequence is 14 residues long. The CDR3 DNA reads TGTGCCAGCAGCGTAAGGCCTAACTTAGATACGCAGTATTTT. It codes for CASSVRPNLDTQYF.

This clonotype was detected only a few times. The rearrangement links TRBV10-3 to TRBJ1-5; weak D call: TRBD1 (6 bases). There are 18 residues in the CDR3. The V end lost 0 bases, the J end lost 0 bases, and 15 bases lay between the germline ends. In germline, CDR1 is ENHRY, CDR2 SYGVKD. The CDR3 DNA is TGTGCCATCAGTGAGTCAGGGGGTGCCGGGCCTAGCAATCAGCCCCAGCATTTT. The encoded protein is CAISESGGAGPSNQPQHF.

There are a few counts of this clonotype. The chain has TRBV18 and TRBJ2-7; D unresolved. This CDR3 contains 13 residues. The V and J ends lost 3 bases and 3 bases respectively, with 9 bases between them. CDR1 is KGHSH and CDR2 is LQKENI in the germline V gene. DNA of the CDR3: TGTGCCAGCTCACCGACCGTCAACTACGAGCAGTACTTC. Protein: CASSPTVNYEQYF.

This clonotype appeared many times. V gene TRBV2 combines with J gene TRBJ1-1; D gene uncertain. The CDR3 contains 12 residues. The V end lost 6 bases, the J end lost 1 base, and 6 bases lay between the germline ends. Germline lookup yields CDR1 SNHLY and CDR2 FYNNEI. In DNA form, the CDR3 reads TGTGCCAGCAGGGGATGGAACACTGAAGCTTTCTTT. Protein: CASRGWNTEAFF.

The chain is built from TRBV5-1 and TRBJ2-7, with TRBD2 as a possible D gene (6 bases). The CDR3 spans 14 residues. Germline V gives CDR1 SGHRS, CDR2 YFSETQ. V was trimmed by 1 base and J by 5 bases, leaving 13 bases between them. DNA of the CDR3: TGCGCCAGCAGCTTGAACCCTAGCGCCCACGAGCAGTACTTC. Protein: CASSLNPSAHEQYF.

J is TRBJ2-5 and V is TRBV30; no firm D call. CDR1 is GTSNPN, CDR2 SVGIG, per germline (reference sequence). V lost 1 base, J lost 5 bases, and 8 bases lay in between. The CDR3 contains 12 residues. The CDR3 DNA sequence: TGTGCCTGGAGTGCGTCTGGGGAGACCCAGTACTTC. Protein product: CAWSASGETQYF.

The rearrangement joins TRBV2 to TRBJ1-6; 9 nucleotides line up with TRBD1. The V gene's germline CDR1 is SNHLY and CDR2 FYNNEI. CDR3 length: 15 residues. V was pared by 4 bases and J by 7 bases, with 5 bases of the junction left unmatched. The CDR3 coding sequence is TGTGCCAGCAGTGTCCGGACAGGGGCAAATTCACCCCTCCACTTT. This sequence encodes CASSVRTGANSPLHF.

The CDR3 reads CSARDRAQLLGQYF. The CDR3 DNA follows: TGCAGTGCTAGAGACAGGGCTCAACTTCTAGGGCAGTACTTC. The V call is TRBV20-1, the J call TRBJ2-7; a possible D gene is TRBD1 (5 bases). Germline assignment: CDR1 DFQATT and CDR2 SNEGSKA (reference sequence). V was trimmed by 0 bases and J by 9 bases, leaving 18 bases between them. The CDR3 spans 14 residues.

This clonotype was seen at least ten times. The chain employs TRBV27 and TRBJ1-6; tentatively, D is TRBD1 (5 bases). There are 15 residues in the CDR3. Looked up from germline, CDR1 is MNHEY and CDR2 is SMNVEV (reference sequence). V was shortened by 2 bases and J by 9 bases, with 14 bases between the two germline ends. CDR3 nucleotides: TGTGCCAGCAGTTTACCTAGGGGCAGTGGTTCACCCCTCCACTTT. Protein sequence: CASSLPRGSGSPLHF.

At least ten counts were recorded for this clonotype. The chain is built from TRBV6-1 and TRBJ2-7, with a possible D match to TRBD1 (5 bases). The CDR3 has 15 residues. V lost 4 bases and J lost 0, with 13 bases in between. Germline V gene sequence: CDR1 MNHNS, CDR2 SASEGT. The CDR3: CASSASSGNSYEQYF. The CDR3 DNA reads as TGTGCCAGCAGTGCATCCTCAGGGAACTCCTACGAGCAGTACTTC.

As regards this clonotype: A clone one base away is much larger, so this may be a read error. This chain connects TRBV27 to TRBJ1-1; the match to TRBD1 covers 7 bases. This CDR3 is built from 14 residues. Germline V gives CDR1 MNHEY, CDR2 SMNVEV (reference sequence). The CDR3 DNA follows: TGTGCCAGCAGTTCGGGCAGGGGGTGGTCTGAAGCTTGCTTT. It is translated as CASSSGRGWSEACF.

This clonotype was found a few times. V gene TRBV2 combines with J gene TRBJ2-7; D uncertain. V lost 1 base to trimming and J lost 0 bases, with 10 bases between them. The CDR3 consists of 15 residues. Per germline, CDR1 SNHLY and CDR2 FYNNEI. CDR3 nucleotides: TGTGCCAGCAGTGAAGTCTTTGGCGGCTCCTACGAGCAGTACTTC. This translates into CASSEVFGGSYEQYF.

This clonotype was counted ten times or more. The chain uses TRBV6-2 or TRBV6-3 and TRBJ1-3; the D is unclear. Trimming shortened V by 0 bases and J by 0 bases, and 15 bases separated the two germline ends. Germline lookup yields CDR1 MNHEY and CDR2 SVGEGT. CDR3 length: 18 residues. The chain's CDR3 is CASSYSSPQLYSGNTIYF. The CDR3 DNA reads as TGTGCCAGCAGTTACTCGAGTCCCCAATTGTACTCTGGAAACACCATATATTTT.

This chain's CDR3 is CASSVTPGPQGVKGELFF. The CDR3 DNA reads TGTGCCAGCAGCGTCACCCCCGGGCCACAGGGGGTAAAGGGGGAGCTGTTTTTT. This chain joins TRBV9 and TRBJ2-2, with 8 bases aligning to TRBD1. The CDR3 consists of 18 residues. V shed 2 bases, J shed 8 bases, and the junction held 17 bases outside the gene matches. Germline V gene data show CDR1 as SGDLS and CDR2 as YYNGEE.

This rearrangement joins TRBV5-1 to TRBJ2-7, with 8 bases lining up with TRBD2. CDR3 length equals 14 residues. The germline gives CDR1 SGHRS, CDR2 YFSETQ. Losses at the gene ends were 5 bases for V and 4 bases for J; bases not matched to a gene: 8. The CDR3 DNA sequence: TGCGCCAGCAGACGTAGCGGGACTCGGTACGAGCAGTACTTC. Translating gives CASRRSGTRYEQYF. Based on the CDR3 plus reference TRBV5-1 and TRBJ2-7, the full variable domain is KAGVTQTPRYLIKTRGQQVTLSCSPISGHRSVSWYQQTPGQGLQFLFEYFSETQRNKGNFPGRFSGRQFSNSRSEMNVSTLELGDSALYLCASRRSGTRYEQYFGPGTRLTVT.

A few counts support this clonotype. V gene TRBV27 combines with J gene TRBJ2-7; D tentatively fits TRBD1 or TRBD2 (5 bases each). The CDR3 is 15 residues long. V was shortened by 1 base and J by 2 bases, with 12 bases between the two germline ends. Germline CDR1 reads MNHEY; CDR2 reads SMNVEV (reference sequence). CDR3 nucleotides: TGTGCCAGCAGTTTATGGGGGATTGGGGCCTACGAGCAGTACTTC. Encoded protein: CASSLWGIGAYEQYF.

The rearrangement links TRBV6-1 to TRBJ1-2; D is unresolved. Germline loops: CDR1 MNHNS, CDR2 SASEGT. V shed 4 bases and J shed 3 bases, with 12 bases lying between them. The CDR3 is 14 amino acids. The CDR3 reads CASSVGREDYGYTF. The CDR3 coding sequence is TGTGCCAGCAGTGTGGGCCGGGAGGACTATGGCTACACCTTC.